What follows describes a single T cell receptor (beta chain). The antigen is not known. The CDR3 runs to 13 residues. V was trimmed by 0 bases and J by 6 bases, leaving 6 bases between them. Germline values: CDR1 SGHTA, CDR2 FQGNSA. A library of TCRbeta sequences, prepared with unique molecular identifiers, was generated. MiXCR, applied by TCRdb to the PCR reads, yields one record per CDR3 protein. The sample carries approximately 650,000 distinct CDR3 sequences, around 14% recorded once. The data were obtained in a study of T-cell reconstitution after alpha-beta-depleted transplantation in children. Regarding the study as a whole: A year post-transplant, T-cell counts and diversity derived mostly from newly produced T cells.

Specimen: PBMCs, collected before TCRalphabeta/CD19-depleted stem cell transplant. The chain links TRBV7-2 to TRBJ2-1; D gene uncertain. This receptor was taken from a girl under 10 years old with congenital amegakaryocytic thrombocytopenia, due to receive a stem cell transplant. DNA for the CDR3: TGTGCCAGCAGCTTAGCATACCGCAATGAGCAGTTCTTC. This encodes CASSLAYRNEQFF. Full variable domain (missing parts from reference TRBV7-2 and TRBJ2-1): GAGVSQSPSNKVTEKGKDVELRCDPISGHTALYWYRQSLGQGLEFLIYFQGNSAPDKSGLPSDRFSAERTGGSVSTLTIQRTQQEDSAVYLCASSLAYRNEQFFGPGTRLTVL.